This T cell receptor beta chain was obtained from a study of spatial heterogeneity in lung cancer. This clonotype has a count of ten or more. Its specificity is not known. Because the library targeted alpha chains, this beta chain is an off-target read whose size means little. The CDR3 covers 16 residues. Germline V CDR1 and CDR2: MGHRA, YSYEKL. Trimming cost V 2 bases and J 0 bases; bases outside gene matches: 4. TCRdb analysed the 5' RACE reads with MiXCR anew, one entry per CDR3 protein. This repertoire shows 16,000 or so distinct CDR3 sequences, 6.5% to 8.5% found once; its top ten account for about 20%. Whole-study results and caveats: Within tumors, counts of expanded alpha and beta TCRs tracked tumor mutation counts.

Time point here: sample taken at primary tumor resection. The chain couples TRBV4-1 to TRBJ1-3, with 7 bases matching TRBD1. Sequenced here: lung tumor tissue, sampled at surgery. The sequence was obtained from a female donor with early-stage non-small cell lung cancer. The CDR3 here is CASSQSGQTSGNTIYF. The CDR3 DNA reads TGCGCCAGCAGCCAATCGGGACAGACCTCTGGAAACACCATATATTTT.